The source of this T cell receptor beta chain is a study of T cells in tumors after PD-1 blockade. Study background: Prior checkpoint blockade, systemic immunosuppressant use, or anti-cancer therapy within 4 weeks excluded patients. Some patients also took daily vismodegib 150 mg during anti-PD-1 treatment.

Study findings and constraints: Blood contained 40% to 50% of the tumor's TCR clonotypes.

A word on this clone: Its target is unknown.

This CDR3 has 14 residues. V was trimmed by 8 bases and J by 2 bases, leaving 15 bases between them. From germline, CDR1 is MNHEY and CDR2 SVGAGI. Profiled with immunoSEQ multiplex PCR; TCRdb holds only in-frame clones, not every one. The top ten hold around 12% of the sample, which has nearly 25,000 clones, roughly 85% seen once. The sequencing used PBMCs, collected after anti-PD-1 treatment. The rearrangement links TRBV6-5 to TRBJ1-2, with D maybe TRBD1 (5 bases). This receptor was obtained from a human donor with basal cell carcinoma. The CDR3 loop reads CASRLRDPNYGYTF. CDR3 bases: TGTGCCAGCCGCCTCAGGGACCCCAACTATGGCTACACCTTC.